The clone carrying this T cell receptor beta chain was observed many times. Antigen unknown. The data stem from a study of T cell repertoires in cytomegalovirus infection. On the study more broadly: Through public TCR beta signatures, both CMV infection and matching HLA type were indicated. Study-wide findings and caveats: Summed frequency of public TCR beta families distinguished CMV carriers with the relevant HLA. In two of eight donors, the top clonotype was HLA-C-restricted CMV-specific.

MiXCR, run by TCRdb on the reads, gives a single entry per CDR3 protein. The sample holds 150,000 to 200,000 distinct CDR3 sequences; about a tenth are singletons and the top ten take about 4.6%. The specimen sequenced was PBMCs. This receptor was identified in a human donor in good health (CMV status not recorded). Some clones in this sample may be carry-over from other donors' samples.

CDR3: CASSRPSDTLYGYTF. CDR3 DNA sequence: TGTGCCAGCAGCCGACCGTCGGACACGTTATATGGCTACACCTTC. V is TRBV7-9 and J is TRBJ1-2, with a weak D call TRBD1 (5 bases). The CDR3 has 15 residues. Germline V gene lookup returns CDR1 SEHNR and CDR2 FQNEAQ (reference sequence). V lost 5 bases and J lost 5, with 18 bases in between.